This TCR beta chain came from a study of patients and donors after allogeneic stem cell transplantation. Trimming left V 1 base short and J 1 base short, with 17 bases between. From germline, CDR1 is GTSNPN and CDR2 SVGIG (reference sequence). This CDR3 comprises 16 residues. The sample holds a few counts of this clonotype. Via MiXCR, TCRdb re-called the RT-PCR reads, giving one row per CDR3 protein. The sample has 1,300 or so distinct CDR3 sequences, 30% to 45% seen once. This receptor was identified in a human donor who was either an allogeneic HSCT recipient or a stem cell or donor lymphocyte infusion donor (not recorded which). It is not recorded whose cells these are; they may come from a transplant donor. The chain combines TRBV30 with TRBJ2-7; D possibly corresponds to TRBD2 (7 bases). The sequencing sample was made of blood, either unsorted or a sorted T cell fraction (not recorded which). The CDR3 DNA reads as TGTGCCTGGAGTGACATCGGGGGCGGGAGTTCCTACGAGCAGTACTTC. This encodes CAWSDIGGGSSYEQYF. The full variable domain, completed using reference TRBV30 and TRBJ2-7, is SQTIHQWPATLVQPVGSPLSLECTVEGTSNPNLYWYRQAAGRGLQLLFYSVGIGQISSEVPQNLSASRPQDRQFILSSKKLLLSDSGFYLCAWSDIGGGSSYEQYFGPGTRLTVT.